This TCR beta chain stems from a study of cytomegalovirus exposure and HLA in healthy donors (TCRdb year 2017). In the study overall: According to an earlier analysis of a few hundred of the donors, about 170 million T cells yielded roughly 110 million unique TCR beta sequences and approximately 280 Gb of sequence data. A later genetic analysis used genome-wide SNP genotypes for about 65% of the roughly 670 donors, treating that subset as a discovery cohort. Alongside the repertoire data, information on donor age, sex, ethnicity and CMV serostatus was compiled. An early release that covered about 600 HLA-typed donors contained about 300 gigabases of sequencing data and around 85 million unique TCR sequences. Of the approximately 400 genotyped donors, about 80% fell in the genetic ancestry cluster associated with self-reported Caucasian donors. Five DR-DQ haplotypes were treated as single units for association and clustering because of strong linkage in the cohort. The study was designed to test whether signatures of past pathogen exposure could be identified by cataloging public T cell receptors. Typing coverage differed by locus: A, B, C, DRB1 and DQB1 were typed in about 629-640 donors, DQA1 in around 500, DPA1 in 606, and DPB1 in approximately 450. Along with the 666-subject first cohort, a separate validation cohort of over 90 different subjects was used. In a later analysis, previously published TCR beta repertoires from 666 donors were re-analyzed and high-resolution HLA genotyping was added so that TCR occurrence patterns could be studied. Class I and class II HLA loci were covered by the typing at four-digit resolution. Among about 360 genotyped donors of the cohort, an average of approximately 230,000 unique TCR beta nucleotide sequences were sequenced per donor, roughly a sixth of them non-productive. The T cell repertoires of around 670 subjects were profiled by immunosequencing and related to cytomegalovirus serostatus. To decide whether each TCR beta V gene segment behaved as functional or pseudogenic, an earlier analysis of some 600 of the donors relied on high-throughput TCR beta sequencing. Rather than using new phenotypic data, the later analysis identified candidate immune exposures from TCR beta sequences and from how often those sequences occurred across donors. To predict cytomegalovirus infection status, the study combined high-throughput TCR immunosequencing, statistical association of individual TCRs with disease status, and machine learning. All discovery cohort repertoires had been generated on a single sequencing platform.

In total, approximately 700 healthy bone marrow donors made up the cohort. Cohort members were all nominally healthy when sampled, although unrecorded immune exposures were likely present. The donor tested CMV seronegative, placing the donor among the 350 to 400 seronegative members of the cohort. Each donor provided a peripheral blood sample, and peripheral blood mononuclear cells were used for TCR beta sequencing. Genomic DNA extraction from the blood cell samples was performed with the Qiagen DNeasy Blood Extraction Kit. Library preparation employed the immunoSEQ multiplex PCR assay. For the multiplex PCR, a mixture combining 60 forward primers for TCR Vbeta segments and 13 reverse primers for TCR Jbeta segments was used. The CDR3 region of rearranged TCR beta genes was amplified from genomic DNA with a multiplex PCR assay. The Illumina HiSeq System was used to sequence the amplified TCR beta libraries as 87-base-pair reads. The authors' pipeline ran thus. Across the roughly 700 repertoires, a later analysis counted 60 million to 90 million unique TCR beta chains, 9.5 million to 13 million of which were shared by at least two donors. To remove PCR and sequencing errors, raw reads were error-corrected and collapsed into unique sequences using a nearest-neighbor algorithm that merged closely related sequences. V, D and J gene segments were assigned by aligning CDR3 sequences to IMGT reference sequences. For a sequence to be retained, at least a six-nucleotide match to both a V gene segment and a J gene segment was required. Rearrangements were classified as productive when the CDR3 lacked stop codons and remained in frame with V and J, and all other rearrangements were classified as non-productive. Following IMGT convention, CDR3 was defined as the stretch from the second conserved V-encoded cysteine to the conserved J-encoded phenylalanine. The earlier analysis of some 580 of the donors excluded any sequence lacking an unambiguous match to a single V gene segment. In an earlier analysis of several hundred of the donors, a V segment was called functional when productive rearrangements were above 56.7%, and segregating when the standard deviation between donors exceeded 5%. A statistical classification framework was developed to diagnose cytomegalovirus status using the catalog of TCR beta chain sequences. V and J gene assignment, in a later analysis, came from comparing TCR nucleotide sequences with IMGT/GENE-DB human TR gene sequences. The TCRdist pipeline was used in a later analysis to assign CDR3 sequences and most-parsimonious VDJ recombination scenarios. In a later analysis, each TCR beta chain was defined by its CDR3 amino acid sequence together with its V-gene family, and reads lacking a unique V-gene family were excluded. A later analysis removed several hundred highly shared, low-generation-probability nucleotide sequences to deal with suspected cross-contamination and a sequencing artifact. In a later analysis, a clonal expansion index for each public chain was calculated from normalized within-repertoire ranks of inferred template counts. In a later analysis, generation probabilities were computed using a VDJ recombination model fitted to out-of-frame rearrangements, and the results were checked against IGoR. Hypergeometric tests were used in a later analysis to score TCR-TCR, TCR-HLA and TCR-CMV co-occurrence, with a repertoire-size bias correction applied to the TCR pairs. In a later analysis, false discovery rates were estimated by permuting HLA or CMV assignments 20 times. In a later analysis, co-occurring TCRs were grouped with DBSCAN, and TCRdist sequence similarity was added when clustering was performed within HLA-allele-positive subsets. Co-occurrence clustering excluded repertoires with fewer than 30,000 or more than 120,000 public chains, plus five with anomalous nucleotide sharing. Not all clones reach the TCRdb copy of this immuneACCESS table, which keeps in-frame sequences only. Checked studies attribute under half of the gap to unresolved V genes and leave the rest unexplained. That table gives V, J and clone size, and the DNA gave D and trimming. This sample comprises roughly 60,000 clones, approximately 83% of them detected only once. Jointly, the top ten make up about 4.3% of the sample.

Concerning this clone: There is no known antigen for this receptor. The sample holds no much larger clone one base away, and base qualities are not on file.

Broader findings and caveats from the paper: Because some donors lacked HLA typing at each locus, the association tests relied only on the typed subset. The study gave a list of about 170 TCR beta chains associated with cytomegalovirus. Cytomegalovirus status was reported to be diagnosed by the classifier with high specificity and sensitivity in both the original and validation cohorts. In this cohort, only TCR beta chains were sequenced, and detectable features were limited by the absence of alpha or paired-chain data. An association between a missense DCLRE1C variant and V-gene and J-gene trimming of TCR beta chains was found in a later genetic analysis and replicated in an independent cohort. According to a later analysis, most CMV-associated TCR beta chains appeared to be HLA-restricted, and the HLA associations seemed to be driven largely by CMV exposure. In a later genetic analysis, fewer N-insertions in productive TCRs were reported among donors in an Asian-associated ancestry cluster than the 666-donor mean. Because counts were too low, seventeen rarely observed V segments, including chromosome 9 orphons, were excluded from the earlier analysis of several hundred of the donors. In a later analysis, TCR association rates were found to vary across HLA loci, with the most associated TCRs seen for DRB1 alleles and the fewest for HLA-C alleles. The only immune exposure information available for the cohort was CMV serostatus. Assigning TCR associations to individual alleles was difficult when HLA alleles, especially DR and DQ, strongly co-occurred. The presence/absence analyses assumed that sequencing depth was roughly uniform across donors, and that assumption may not be true. A few of the identified cytomegalovirus-associated TCR beta chains were confirmed in vitro to be specific for cytomegalovirus antigens. In an earlier analysis of 587 of the donors, most TCR beta V segments appeared in productive rearrangements about 87% or about 30% of the time, broadly matching IMGT annotations. The sequencing pipeline was judged likely to have produced a cluster of highly shared sequence variants as a technical artifact. A later analysis reported that several top co-occurrence clusters appeared linked to parvovirus B19, influenza, CMV and Epstein-Barr virus. Correlated functional status among segregating V segments might reflect linkage disequilibrium, but an unknown experimental factor could not be ruled out. A further reported finding was that TCR beta sequences accurately predicted the HLA-A and HLA-B alleles for most subjects in the first cohort. The 87-base-pair reads could not distinguish some IMGT-functional V segments, including TRBV6-2 and TRBV6-3, so those segments were excluded. According to the authors, the approach could potentially be generalized to other disease states and immunological phenotypes. At a false discovery rate of 0.05, a later analysis linked some 17,000 TCR beta sequences to specific HLA alleles. Across donors, most TCR sequences were observed very rarely, whereas some public TCRs were present in many individuals. A later analysis found that HLA-associated TCR beta chains were more clonally expanded and had lower generation probabilities than equally common non-associated chains.

V was cut back by 1 base and J by 2 bases, leaving a gap of 12 bases between them. From the germline V gene, CDR1 is SGHRS and CDR2 is YFSETQ. The CDR3 numbers 15 residues from cysteine through phenylalanine. Of all the DNA, just the CDR3 is kept, 45 bases in frame from base 1. The chain is made from TRBV5-1 and TRBJ2-5; the D region possibly corresponds to TRBD1 (6 bases align). The origin of this receptor is a man aged 30 to 39 in good health and CMV-seronegative. The sequencing input was PBMCs. The CDR3 region reads CASSLPGTPQETQYF. In nucleotides, the sequence is TGCGCCAGCAGCTTGCCCGGGACACCACAAGAGACCCAGTACTTC. When the CDR3 is completed using the reference TRBV5-1 and TRBJ2-5 genes on either side, the full variable domain is KAGVTQTPRYLIKTRGQQVTLSCSPISGHRSVSWYQQTPGQGLQFLFEYFSETQRNKGNFPGRFSGRQFSNSRSEMNVSTLELGDSALYLCASSLPGTPQETQYFGPGTRLLVL.